This T cell receptor (beta chain) appears in the sequencing data of a study of blood T cell repertoires in COVID-19. Study-level background: From T cells, B-cell-depleted T cells, or PBMCs came the material, which was cDNA or gDNA.

Participants, 18 to 89 years old, spanned under 30 US areas. Authors' processing steps: Quantification of nucleated cells was approximated via reference gene primer amplification. The protocol was immunoSEQ multiplex PCR, while the TCRdb copy is restricted to in-frame clones and leaves out a portion. V and J calls and clone size are those listed in that table; D and trimming were worked out from the DNA. The sample consists of approximately 250,000 clones, about 87% of them appearing once. There are 15 residues in the CDR3. Germline CDR1 reads SEHNR; CDR2 reads FQNEAQ (reference sequence). J gave up 9 bases and V 4 bases, and 10 bases lay outside the gene matches.

Material: PBMCs or T cells enriched from blood (not recorded which). The chain is built from TRBV7-9 and TRBJ2-1; TRBD1 matches at 9 bases. This clonotype was obtained from a woman in her twenties or thirties with acute COVID-19. The CDR3 loop reads CASSSRDRDPAEQFF. The CDR3 nucleotides are TGTGCCAGCAGCTCCCGGGACAGGGATCCCGCTGAGCAGTTCTTC.